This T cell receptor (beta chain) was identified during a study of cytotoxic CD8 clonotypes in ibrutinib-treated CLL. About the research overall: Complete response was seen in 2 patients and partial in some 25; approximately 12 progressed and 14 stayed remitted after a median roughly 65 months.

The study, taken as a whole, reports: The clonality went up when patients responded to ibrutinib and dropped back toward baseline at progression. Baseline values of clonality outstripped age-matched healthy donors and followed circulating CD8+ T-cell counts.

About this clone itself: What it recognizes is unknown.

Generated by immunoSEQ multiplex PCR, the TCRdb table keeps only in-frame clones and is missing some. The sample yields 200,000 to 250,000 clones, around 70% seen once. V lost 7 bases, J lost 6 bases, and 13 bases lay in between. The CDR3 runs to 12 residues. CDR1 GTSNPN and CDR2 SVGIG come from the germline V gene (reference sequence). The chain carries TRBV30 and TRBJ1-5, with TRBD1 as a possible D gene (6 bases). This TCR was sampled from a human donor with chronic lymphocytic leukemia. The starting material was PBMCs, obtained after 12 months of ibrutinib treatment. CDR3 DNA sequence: TGTGCCTCCTCAGGGGAGGCTCAGCCCCAGCATTTT. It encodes CASSGEAQPQHF. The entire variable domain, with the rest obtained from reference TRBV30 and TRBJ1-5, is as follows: SQTIHQWPATLVQPVGSPLSLECTVEGTSNPNLYWYRQAAGRGLQLLFYSVGIGQISSEVPQNLSASRPQDRQFILSSKKLLLSDSGFYLCASSGEAQPQHFGDGTRLSIL.